A single sample gave rise to the 10 T cell receptor beta chains below, sequenced in a study of T cell responses to AZD1222 COVID-19 vaccine. TCRdb's table, derived via immunoSEQ multiplex PCR, lists solely in-frame clones and lacks some. Among 120,000 or so clones, roughly 91% were seen once, and the ten largest hold 4.4%. The input for sequencing was peripheral blood, taken on day 0 of MenACWY control vaccination. The receptors here all came from an adult in good health.

V usage is TRBV30 and J usage is TRBJ1-1; D call uncertain. CDR3 length equals 11 residues. Germline V CDR1 and CDR2: GTSNPN, SVGIG (reference sequence). V shed 3 bases and J shed 3 bases, with 5 bases lying between them. As DNA, the CDR3 is TGTGCCTGGAGGGACTACACTGAAGCTTTCTTT. This codes for CAWRDYTEAFF.

The genes are TRBV28 and TRBJ2-4, with D hard to call. Germline values: CDR1 MDHEN, CDR2 SYDVKM. This CDR3 is 15 amino acids long. V lost 4 bases and J lost 10, with 20 bases in between. The CDR3 loop reads CASSSPTSLSGIQYF. The CDR3 coding sequence is TGTGCCAGCAGTTCACCAACGTCGCTGAGTGGGATTCAGTACTTC.

The chain is built from TRBV11-2 and TRBJ2-3, with D uncertain. The CDR3 contains 16 residues. Germline values: CDR1 SGHAT, CDR2 FQNNGV. The V gene lost 1 base and the J gene lost 2 bases, with 13 bases spanning the gap. CDR3 in amino acids: CASSLVLAGATDTQYF. For the CDR3, the DNA is TGTGCCAGCAGCTTAGTCTTGGCAGGTGCCACAGATACGCAGTATTTT.

The chain combines TRBV15 with TRBJ2-5; no clear D. Per the germline V gene, CDR1 is LNHNV and CDR2 is YYDKDF (reference sequence). The length of the CDR3 is 13 residues. The V end lost 8 bases, the J end lost 0 bases, and 10 bases lay between the germline ends. The CDR3 is CATRSGYQETQYF. DNA of the CDR3: TGTGCCACCCGGAGTGGCTACCAAGAGACCCAGTACTTC.

V gene TRBV19 combines with J gene TRBJ2-1; 12 bases line up with TRBD2. The CDR3 spans 16 residues. V was pared by 3 bases and J by 4 bases, with 4 bases of the junction left unmatched. The V gene's germline CDR1 is LNHDA and CDR2 SQIVND (reference sequence). CDR3 protein: CASSIRLAGAYNEQFF. CDR3 nucleotides: TGTGCCAGTAGTATTAGACTAGCGGGAGCTTACAATGAGCAGTTCTTC.

V and J are TRBV5-5 and TRBJ1-6; no definite D call. Trimming removed 4 bases at V and 1 base at J, with 15 bases between. CDR3 length equals 17 residues. Germline CDR1 SGHKS, CDR2 YYEKEE (reference sequence). CDR3 amino acids: CASSPRGRGSYNSPLHF. In nucleotides, the CDR3 is TGTGCCAGCAGCCCGCGGGGTCGAGGTTCCTATAATTCACCCCTCCACTTT.

The table lists this clone with a few counts. This chain uses TRBV18 with TRBJ1-5; 9 positions match TRBD1. The V and J ends lost 3 bases and 3 bases, in that order; junction bases with no gene match: 6. This CDR3 is built from 16 residues. The germline gives CDR1 KGHSH, CDR2 LQKENI. The CDR3: CASSPSGTGNNQPQHF. The CDR3 bases are TGTGCCAGCTCACCGTCCGGGACAGGGAACAATCAGCCCCAGCATTTT.

The V call is TRBV7-2, the J call TRBJ2-2, with TRBD2 identical over 8 bases. J was trimmed by 6 bases and V by 3 bases; bases with no gene match: 6. The CDR3 covers 15 residues. CDR1 and CDR2 from the germline V gene are SGHTA and FQGNSA. The DNA of the CDR3 is TGTGCCAGCAGCTTTACGGGAGGGGTCGCCGGGGAGCTGTTTTTT. As protein: CASSFTGGVAGELFF.

The genes are TRBV7-8 and TRBJ2-1, with a possible D match to TRBD2 (7 bases). Germline CDR1 and CDR2: SGHVS and FQNEAQ. This CDR3 is 17 amino acids long. The ends were cut back, 2 bases at V and 3 bases at J, with 17 bases in the middle. Here the CDR3 reads CASSLRGGETIYNEQFF. The CDR3 DNA sequence: TGTGCCAGCAGCTTAAGGGGGGGTGAGACCATCTACAATGAGCAGTTCTTC.

The CDR3 coding sequence is TGTGCCAGCAGCGCAGCTATCACAAATTCACCCCTCCACTTT. Translated: CASSAAITNSPLHF. This chain joins TRBV9 and TRBJ1-6, with D uncertain. This CDR3 is built from 14 residues. The V gene's germline CDR1 is SGDLS and CDR2 YYNGEE. Trimming removed 3 bases at V and 7 bases at J, with 11 bases between.